The 3 T cell receptor beta chains reported below all come from one sample, sequenced in a study of CD8 T cells in Susac syndrome. An input of roughly 0.45 to 1 ug of RNA was subjected to reverse transcription using random hexamers. One entry per CDR3 protein, called by TCRdb with MiXCR from the immunoSEQ multiplex PCR reads. Here the sample spans some 100,000 distinct CDR3 sequences, approximately 93% being singletons. Source material: CD4+ T cells from PBMCs. Receptors originate from a human donor with multiple sclerosis.

The chain joins TRBV30 to TRBJ1-1, with D unclear. CDR1 and CDR2 from the germline V gene are GTSNPN and SVGIG (reference sequence). CDR3 length: 13 amino acids. Trimming took off 4 bases at V and 5 bases at J, with 14 bases between the two ends. The CDR3 nucleotides read TGTGCCTGGACCCAGATCTTCAGGACTGAAGCTTTCTTT. This codes for CAWTQIFRTEAFF.

This chain connects TRBV18 to TRBJ1-1; D uncertain. V lost 2 bases to trimming and J lost 1 base, with 11 bases between them. CDR3 size: 15 residues. Germline CDR1 is KGHSH and CDR2 is LQKENI. The CDR3 sequence: CASSPVRDWNTEAFF. CDR3 in DNA: TGTGCCAGCTCACCAGTCCGCGACTGGAACACTGAAGCTTTCTTT. Complete variable domain (other parts from reference TRBV18 and TRBJ1-1): NAGVMQNPRHLVRRRGQEARLRCSPMKGHSHVYWYRQLPEEGLKFMVYLQKENIIDESGMPKERFSAEFPKEGPSILRIQQVVRGDSAAYFCASSPVRDWNTEAFFGQGTRLTVV.

J is TRBJ2-7 and V is TRBV24-1; 12 bases line up with TRBD1. The J segment lost 0 bases and the V segment lost 3 bases, leaving 2 bases of the junction unmatched. The germline gives CDR1 KGHDR, CDR2 SFDVKD. There are 16 residues in the CDR3. The CDR3 region is CATSDGTGGISYEQYF. In nucleotides, the CDR3 is TGTGCCACCAGTGATGGGACAGGGGGCATCTCCTACGAGCAGTACTTC.